Listed below are T cell receptor beta chains from one sample, sequenced in a study of CD8 T cells in Susac syndrome. In TCRdb, the immunoSEQ multiplex PCR reads were re-called with MiXCR into one record per CDR3 protein. Found here are 180,000 or so distinct CDR3 sequences, just under 95% of them singletons; the top ten hold approximately 0.1%. The sequencing sample was made of CD4+ T cells from PBMCs. These receptors came from a human donor in good health. Both conserved end residues are part of each CDR3. Each record gives: J gene, clone size, D gene, V gene, CDR3 DNA, CDR3 protein. D genes are given only for firm matches. Clone size appears in some rows only: once, few, many, or a class for an expanded clone.

J: TRBJ2-7; size: few; D: NA; V: TRBV4-1; DNA: TGCGCCAGCAGCCCATGGGGAACTATAGGCGTCGACTCCTACGAGCAGTACTTC; CDR3: CASSPWGTIGVDSYEQYF
J: TRBJ2-7; size: NA; D: TRBD1; V: TRBV7-8; DNA: TGTGCCAGCAGCTTAGCGGCAGGGGGTGGTTACGAGCAGTACTTC; CDR3: CASSLAAGGGYEQYF
J: TRBJ2-6; size: NA; D: NA; V: TRBV27; DNA: TGTGCCAGCAGTTTAACGGGGGTAGGGGCCAACGTCCTGACTTTC; CDR3: CASSLTGVGANVLTF
J: TRBJ2-7; size: NA; D: NA; V: TRBV5-4; DNA: TGCGCCAGCAGCCCCGTCCCTACGAGGGCCTACGAGCAGTACTTC; CDR3: CASSPVPTRAYEQYF
J: TRBJ2-4; size: once; D: NA; V: TRBV15; DNA: TGTGCCACCAGCGCCCTCCGGGACATTCAGTACTTC; CDR3: CATSALRDIQYF
J: TRBJ2-7; size: NA; D: NA; V: TRBV9; DNA: TGTGCCAGCAGCGTAGGTCTAGGAAACTACGAGCAGTACTTC; CDR3: CASSVGLGNYEQYF
J: TRBJ2-7; size: NA; D: TRBD2; V: TRBV29-1; DNA: TGCAGCGTTGGGGCGGGAGCATCCTACGAGCAGTACTTC; CDR3: CSVGAGASYEQYF
J: TRBJ1-5; size: NA; D: NA; V: TRBV20-1; DNA: TGCAGTGCGAGACCGGGGAGTTGGATTAGCAATCAGCCCCAGCATTTT; CDR3: CSARPGSWISNQPQHF
J: TRBJ2-1; size: NA; D: NA; V: TRBV14; DNA: TGTGCCAGCAGCCAAGGCCCGGGAATGGGGAATGAGCAGTTCTTC; CDR3: CASSQGPGMGNEQFF
J: TRBJ2-7; size: NA; D: NA; V: TRBV6-5; DNA: TGTGCCAGCAGAGAGGTGGGCAGGGACGAGCAGTACTTC; CDR3: CASREVGRDEQYF
J: TRBJ2-1; size: once; D: TRBD2; V: TRBV7-2; DNA: TGTGCCAGCAGCTTAACGGGACTAGCGGACAATGAGCAGTTCTTC; CDR3: CASSLTGLADNEQFF
J: TRBJ2-7; size: NA; D: NA; V: TRBV24-1; DNA: TGTGCCACCAGTGATCCGCCGGGTTCTTACGAGCAGTACTTC; CDR3: CATSDPPGSYEQYF
J: TRBJ2-1; size: NA; D: TRBD2; V: TRBV11-2; DNA: TGTGCCAGCAGCCTAGCCCGGACTAGCGGCAATGAGCAGTTCTTC; CDR3: CASSLARTSGNEQFF
J: TRBJ2-3; size: NA; D: NA; V: TRBV11-3; DNA: TGTGCCAGCAGCCTAAGGTCGGGTGATACGCAGTATTTT; CDR3: CASSLRSGDTQYF
J: TRBJ1-5; size: NA; D: NA; V: TRBV29-1; DNA: TGCAGCGTGGCCGACCTCAATCAGCCCCAGCATTTT; CDR3: CSVADLNQPQHF
J: TRBJ2-2; size: NA; D: TRBD1; V: TRBV3-1; DNA: TGTGCCAGCAGCCACATAGGGGGCGCGATCGGGGAGCTGTTTTTT; CDR3: CASSHIGGAIGELFF
J: TRBJ1-1; size: NA; D: NA; V: TRBV5-1; DNA: TGCGCCAGCAGCCCCCCGTCACTGAACACTGAAGCTTTCTTT; CDR3: CASSPPSLNTEAFF
J: TRBJ2-1; size: NA; D: NA; V: TRBV29-1; DNA: TGCAGCGTTGGAGACGTTTACAATGAGCAGTTCTTC; CDR3: CSVGDVYNEQFF
J: TRBJ2-3; size: once; D: NA; V: TRBV30; DNA: TGTGCCTGGAAACCGGATCTACGGGATACGCAGTATTTT; CDR3: CAWKPDLRDTQYF
J: TRBJ2-1; size: NA; D: NA; V: TRBV5-4; DNA: TGTGCCAGCAGCCGTAGCGGTCAGAGGCACAATGAGCAGTTCTTC; CDR3: CASSRSGQRHNEQFF
J: TRBJ1-1; size: NA; D: NA; V: TRBV30; DNA: TGTGCCTGGAGTGTACCGTGGGGAGGACGAGGAGCTTTCTTT; CDR3: CAWSVPWGGRGAFF
J: TRBJ2-7; size: NA; D: NA; V: TRBV9; DNA: TGTGCCAGCAGCCCACGCGGGGTCCTCTCCTACGAGCAGTACTTC; CDR3: CASSPRGVLSYEQYF
J: TRBJ1-5; size: NA; D: NA; V: TRBV20-1; DNA: TGCAGTGCTACGGACCTCGATCAGCCCCAGCATTTT; CDR3: CSATDLDQPQHF
J: TRBJ1-4; size: NA; D: NA; V: TRBV7-9; DNA: TGTGCCAGCAGCCCCCCACATCGAGTAGGGGAAAAACTGTTTTTT; CDR3: CASSPPHRVGEKLFF
J: TRBJ2-7; size: once; D: NA; V: TRBV7-9; DNA: TGTGCCAGCGGTAGCGTCTACGAGCAGTACTTC; CDR3: CASGSVYEQYF
J: TRBJ2-3; size: NA; D: NA; V: TRBV29-1; DNA: TGCAGCGTTGAGCTGGGGCGCGCAGATACGCAGTATTTT; CDR3: CSVELGRADTQYF
J: TRBJ1-5; size: once; D: NA; V: TRBV28; DNA: TGTGCCAGCAGTAACTCACAGGGCCGGCAGCCCCAGCATTTT; CDR3: CASSNSQGRQPQHF
J: TRBJ2-7; size: NA; D: TRBD1; V: TRBV4-3; DNA: TGCGCCAGCAGCCAGGCCGGGACAGGGACTGCCGAGCAGTACTTC; CDR3: CASSQAGTGTAEQYF